The TCR beta chain described here comes from a study of beta chain features in type 1 diabetes. Study-wide points: Any HLA-type effect on TCRB rearrangement remained unresolved here. Among all four CD4+ subsets, Type 1 diabetes patients had TCRB CDR3s that were moderately but significantly shorter. Patients and controls would be equally affected if PCR favored shorter templates.

This clone was recorded a few times. Its antigen remains unidentified. Sampling consisted of one heparinised blood draw per donor, averaging around 110 mL. CDR3 size: 12 residues. The V and J ends lost 4 bases and 4 bases, in that order; junction bases with no gene match: 2. Germline V gene lookup returns CDR1 SQVTM and CDR2 ANQGSEA. Sequencing targeted expressed TCRB transcripts, as all isolated RNA had been reverse transcribed. Using immunoSEQ multiplex PCR, the repertoire was profiled, and TCRdb retains in-frame clones only, with some absent. The sample carries hundreds of thousands of clones, approximately 10% recorded once.

This clonotype was obtained from a man under 40 with type 1 diabetes. The sequenced sample consisted of naive CD4+ T cells from blood. V and J are TRBV29-1 and TRBJ2-3, with 7 bases that match TRBD1. CDR3 nucleotide sequence: TGCAGCGTTGGACAGGGACCAGATACGCAGTATTTT. It encodes CSVGQGPDTQYF.